Detailed here is one T cell receptor (beta chain). Only in-frame clones appear in the TCRdb table, and some are missing; sequencing was by immunoSEQ multiplex PCR. The sample records roughly 39,000 clones, roughly 91% being singletons. Germline CDR1 is SGHDT and CDR2 is YYEEEE. Trimming took 0 bases from V and 7 from J; bases not matched to a gene: 5. The CDR3 has 14 amino acids. Between 1 and 8 samples per patient were obtained, pretreatment and on-treatment. This specimen belongs to a study of PD-L1 blockade in urothelial cancer. Study background: Twenty-five of 29 patients were men who had bladder-origin urothelial cancer.

The sample here was PBMCs, taken around atezolizumab (anti-PD-L1) treatment. This chain connects TRBV5-6 to TRBJ1-2, with 8 bases lining up with TRBD1. The TCR sequence derives from a man in his sixties with urothelial cancer. As DNA, the CDR3 is TGTGCCAGCAGCTTGGGGCAGGGGGCTTTTGGCTACACCTTC. This gives the protein CASSLGQGAFGYTF.